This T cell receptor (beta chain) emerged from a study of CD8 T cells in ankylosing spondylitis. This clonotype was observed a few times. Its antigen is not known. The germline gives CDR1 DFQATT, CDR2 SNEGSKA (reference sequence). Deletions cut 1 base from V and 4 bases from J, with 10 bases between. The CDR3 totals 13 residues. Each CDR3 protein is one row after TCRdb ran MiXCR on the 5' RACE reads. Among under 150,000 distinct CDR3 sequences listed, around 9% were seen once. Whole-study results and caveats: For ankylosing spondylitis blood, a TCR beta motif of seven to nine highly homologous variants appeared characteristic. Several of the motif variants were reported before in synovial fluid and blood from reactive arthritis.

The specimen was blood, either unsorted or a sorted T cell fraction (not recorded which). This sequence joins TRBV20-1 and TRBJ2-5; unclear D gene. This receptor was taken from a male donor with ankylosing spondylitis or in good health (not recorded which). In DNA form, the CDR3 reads TGCAGTGCTAGAGGAAACGGATTAGAGACCCAGTACTTC. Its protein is CSARGNGLETQYF.